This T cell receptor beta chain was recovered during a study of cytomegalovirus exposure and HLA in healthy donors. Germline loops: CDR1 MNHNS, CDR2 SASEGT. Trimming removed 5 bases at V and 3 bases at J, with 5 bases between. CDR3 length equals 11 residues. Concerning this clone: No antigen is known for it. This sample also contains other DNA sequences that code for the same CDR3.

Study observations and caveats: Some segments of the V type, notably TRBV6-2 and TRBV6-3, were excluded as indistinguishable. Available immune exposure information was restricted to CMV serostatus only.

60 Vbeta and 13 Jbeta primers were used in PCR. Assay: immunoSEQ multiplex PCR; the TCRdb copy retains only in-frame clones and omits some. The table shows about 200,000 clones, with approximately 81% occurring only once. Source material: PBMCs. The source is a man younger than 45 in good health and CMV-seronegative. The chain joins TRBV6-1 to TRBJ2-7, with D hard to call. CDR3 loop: CASSSLYEQYF. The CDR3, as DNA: TGTGCCAGCAGTTCCCTCTACGAGCAGTACTTC.